The 30 T cell receptor beta chains in this list originate from one sample, sequenced in a study of T cells in Graves' hyperthyroidism and ophthalmopathy. What was amplified from RNA transcripts were TCR beta CDR3 regions. Initially, a first-round RT-PCR of the TCR CDR3 employed the HTBI primer set. TCRdb reprocessed the multiplex PCR reads via MiXCR and lists one record per CDR3 protein. The sample carries roughly 420,000 distinct CDR3 sequences, roughly 13% recorded once. The source material was blood. The receptor set was obtained from a woman aged 18-29 years with Graves' hyperthyroidism.

This clonotype has only a few counts. The chain carries TRBV30 and TRBJ1-6; D gene uncertain. The germline V gene has CDR1 GTSNPN and CDR2 SVGIG (reference sequence). Trimming cost V 5 bases and J 5 bases, with 7 bases left between them. The CDR3 totals 12 residues. As DNA, the CDR3 is TGTGCCTGGGAGCTCCATAATTCACCCCTCCACTTT. This codes for CAWELHNSPLHF.

The table lists this clonotype with many counts. The chain has TRBV30 and TRBJ1-3, with D perhaps matching TRBD1 (5 bases). The germline CDR1 and CDR2 sequences are GTSNPN and SVGIG (reference sequence). The CDR3 is 13 residues long. The V and J ends lost 2 bases and 2 bases respectively, with 7 bases between them. DNA of the CDR3: TGTGCCTGGAGTTTGGGACCTGGAAACACCATATATTTT. Translation gives CAWSLGPGNTIYF.

The rearrangement uses TRBV12-3 or TRBV12-4 and TRBJ2-2, with TRBD2 matching over 7 bases. The trim removed 4 bases at V and 5 bases at J, leaving 7 bases unmatched. The CDR3 contains 15 residues. The CDR3 is CASSWPSGPTGELFF. The CDR3 DNA follows: TGTGCCAGCAGTTGGCCTAGCGGACCTACCGGGGAGCTGTTTTTT.

In this sample, this clonotype turned up a few times. The chain recombines TRBV29-1 with TRBJ1-1; D call uncertain. The CDR3 extends over 13 amino acids. V was shortened by 4 bases and J by 6 bases, with 15 bases between the two germline ends. The V gene's germline CDR1 is SQVTM and CDR2 ANQGSEA. Written as DNA, the CDR3 is TGCAGCGTTGGGGAGCCGGAGGGTGCTGAAGCTTTCTTT. Translation gives CSVGEPEGAEAFF. The variable domain in full, completed from reference TRBV29-1 and TRBJ1-1, reads SAVISQKPSRDICQRGTSLTIQCQVDSQVTMMFWYRQQPGQSLTLIATANQGSEATYESGFVIDKFPISRPNLTFSTLTVSNMSPEDSSIYLCSVGEPEGAEAFFGQGTRLTVV.

At least ten counts were recorded for this clonotype. The chain links TRBV20-1 to TRBJ2-1, with a weak D call TRBD2 (6 bases). This CDR3 has 13 residues. From germline, CDR1 is DFQATT and CDR2 SNEGSKA (reference sequence). V was trimmed by 6 bases and J by 5 bases, leaving 14 bases between them. The CDR3 reads CSAILAADNEQFF. DNA of the CDR3: TGCAGTGCGATCTTAGCGGCGGACAATGAGCAGTTCTTC.

This clonotype was detected ten times or more. This chain links TRBV18 with TRBJ2-7; possibly TRBD2 for D (6 bases). The CDR3 has 14 residues. With 5 bases removed from V and 6 bases from J, the gap between germline ends came to 17 bases. CDR1 KGHSH and CDR2 LQKENI come from the germline V gene. CDR3 sequence reads: CASSTYGRGGEQYF. The CDR3 DNA sequence: TGTGCCAGCTCAACATACGGGAGAGGAGGCGAGCAGTACTTC.

The chain combines TRBV9 with TRBJ2-2; D is ambiguous. From germline, CDR1 is SGDLS and CDR2 YYNGEE. V was cut by 0 bases and J by 1 base, with 7 bases left in between. The CDR3 contains 15 residues. CDR3 residues: CASSVVPGNTGELFF. CDR3 in DNA: TGTGCCAGCAGCGTAGTTCCGGGGAACACCGGGGAGCTGTTTTTT.

This clonotype was seen more than once but under ten times. This chain connects TRBV6-1 to TRBJ2-3, with D unclear. V gave up 8 bases and J gave up 1 base, with 16 bases separating them. This CDR3 is built from 15 residues. The V gene's germline CDR1 is MNHNS and CDR2 SASEGT. In DNA form, the CDR3 reads TGTGCCAGCGGAGAACTTACTCGGGGCACAGATACGCAGTATTTT. Residues: CASGELTRGTDTQYF.

The chain recombines TRBV6-4 with TRBJ2-3, with 10 bases matching TRBD2. Germline CDR1 reads MRHNA; CDR2 reads SNTAGT. The V gene end was trimmed by 2 bases and the J gene end by 2 bases; junction bases not matched to a gene: 4. The CDR3 sequence is 16 residues long. Here the CDR3 reads CASSDGGLANTDTQYF. The DNA of the CDR3 is TGTGCCAGCAGTGACGGGGGACTAGCGAACACAGATACGCAGTATTTT.

This clonotype showed up many times. CDR3 residues: CASSYEIGTGSYEQYF. The CDR3 nucleotides read TGTGCCAGCAGTTACGAGATTGGGACAGGGTCCTACGAGCAGTACTTC. The V and J genes are TRBV6-2 or TRBV6-3 and TRBJ2-7, with 9 bases that match TRBD1. The J segment lost 1 base and the V segment lost 2 bases, leaving 6 bases of the junction unmatched. CDR1 and CDR2 (germline): MNHEY, SVGEGT. This CDR3 spans 16 amino acids.

The chain employs TRBV11-1 and TRBJ1-2; 7 nucleotides align to TRBD1. V shed 5 bases and J 3 bases; nucleotides not matched to a gene: 9. Germline V gene sequence: CDR1 SGHAT, CDR2 FQDESV (reference sequence). The CDR3 loop spans 15 amino acids. CDR3 bases: TGTGCCAGCAGCCCAGAAGACAGGGTTGACTATGGCTACACCTTC. Translating gives CASSPEDRVDYGYTF.

This clonotype was seen a handful of times. J is TRBJ2-3 and V is TRBV27; 13 nucleotides match TRBD2. V dropped 6 bases and J dropped 5; count of bases not matched to a gene: 8. The CDR3 has 16 amino acids. The germline CDR1 and CDR2 sequences are MNHEY and SMNVEV (reference sequence). The CDR3 DNA is TGTGCCAGCAGCTCACTAGCGGGAGGGCATGAAGATACGCAGTATTTT. Encoded protein: CASSSLAGGHEDTQYF.

This clonotype was counted a few times. A much larger clone differs by one base, so this may be a read error. The final CDR3 position lacks the conserved phenylalanine or tryptophan, pointing to a likely read error. The chain joins TRBV2 to TRBJ2-7; a weak D match, TRBD1 (6 bases). The CDR3 extends over 14 amino acids. In germline, CDR1 is SNHLY, CDR2 FYNNEI. The V end lost 3 bases, the J end lost 4 bases, and 13 bases lay between the germline ends. The CDR3 sequence is CASSDRDTGYEQYL. CDR3 bases: TGTGCCAGCAGTGACCGGGACACAGGATACGAGCAGTACCTC.

This clonotype appeared many times. The genes are TRBV11-2 and TRBJ2-7; no clear D. The germline V gene encodes CDR1 SGHAT and CDR2 FQNNGV. The V gene lost 3 bases and the J gene lost 4 bases, with 22 bases spanning the gap. This CDR3 is built from 17 residues. For the CDR3, the DNA is TGTGCCAGCAGCTTCGGGTCCCTCCTTCGTCTGGGTTACGAGCAGTACTTC. As protein: CASSFGSLLRLGYEQYF.

This clonotype was seen ten or more times. The chain is built from TRBV30 and TRBJ2-3; D is possibly TRBD1 or TRBD2 (5 bases each). The V end lost 2 bases, the J end lost 3 bases, and 15 bases lay between the germline ends. Per the germline V gene, CDR1 is GTSNPN and CDR2 is SVGIG (reference sequence). The CDR3 runs to 15 residues. CDR3 in amino acids: CAWSLGTRRTDTQYF. The CDR3 DNA follows: TGTGCCTGGAGTTTAGGGACGCGACGTACAGATACGCAGTATTTT.

This clonotype occurred many times. This chain joins TRBV5-1 and TRBJ2-1; D not certain. CDR1 is SGHRS and CDR2 is YFSETQ in the germline V gene. Deletions cut 5 bases from V and 0 bases from J, with 12 bases between. The CDR3 runs to 15 residues. CDR3 DNA sequence: TGCGCCAGCAGGTGGACGGAGAGCTCCTACAATGAGCAGTTCTTC. Its translation: CASRWTESSYNEQFF.

This clonotype was observed a handful of times. The genes are TRBV29-1 and TRBJ1-2; tentatively, D is TRBD1 (6 bases). The CDR3 is made up of 15 amino acids. V was trimmed by 5 bases and J by 7 bases, leaving 23 bases between them. Germline V gives CDR1 SQVTM, CDR2 ANQGSEA. CDR3 in DNA: TGCAGCGTTCAGACTCCGGGACAAGCCCATGTTGGCTACACCTTC. Translating gives CSVQTPGQAHVGYTF. The variable domain in full, completed from reference TRBV29-1 and TRBJ1-2, reads SAVISQKPSRDICQRGTSLTIQCQVDSQVTMMFWYRQQPGQSLTLIATANQGSEATYESGFVIDKFPISRPNLTFSTLTVSNMSPEDSSIYLCSVQTPGQAHVGYTFGSGTRLTVV.

V and J are TRBV5-1 and TRBJ2-7; 7 positions agree with TRBD1. Germline trimming cut 3 bases from V and 7 bases from J; bases unmatched to any gene: 10. Germline V gives CDR1 SGHRS, CDR2 YFSETQ. This CDR3 region has 14 residues. CDR3 sequence reads: CASSSFGTAQEQYF. CDR3 coding DNA: TGCGCCAGCAGCTCCTTCGGGACAGCCCAGGAGCAGTACTTC.

This chain joins TRBV29-1 and TRBJ2-1; D possibly corresponds to TRBD1 (5 bases). Germline V CDR1 and CDR2: SQVTM, ANQGSEA. The CDR3 sequence is 12 residues long. The V end lost 1 base, the J end lost 8 bases, and 9 bases lay between the germline ends. CDR3 nucleotide sequence: TGCAGCGTTGAAGGGGGCAGGGATGAGCAGTTCTTC. Translating it yields CSVEGGRDEQFF.

This clonotype was counted only a few times. The chain recombines TRBV20-1 with TRBJ2-3; tentatively, D is TRBD1 (5 bases). The V and J ends lost 3 bases and 2 bases respectively, with 18 bases between them. The CDR3 length is 16 residues. Germline V gene lookup returns CDR1 DFQATT and CDR2 SNEGSKA (reference sequence). The CDR3 DNA follows: TGCAGTGCTAGGAACTTCAGGGTGGCGCTCACAGATACGCAGTATTTT. This sequence encodes CSARNFRVALTDTQYF.

The rearrangement uses TRBV7-2 and TRBJ1-2, with TRBD1 identical over 7 bases. The CDR3 runs to 15 residues. V lost 5 bases and J lost 7; bases outside the gene matches: 13. CDR1 SGHTA and CDR2 FQGNSA come from the germline V gene. CDR3 protein: CASSPSRQGRTGYTF. The CDR3 DNA is TGTGCCAGCAGCCCATCCCGACAGGGTCGTACTGGCTACACCTTC.

This clonotype was seen repeatedly, ten times or more. The J gene is TRBJ2-3, the V gene TRBV27, with 15 bases aligning to TRBD2. The CDR3 totals 15 residues. With 7 bases clipped from V and 5 bases from J, the junction kept 4 bases outside the gene matches. Germline assignment: CDR1 MNHEY and CDR2 SMNVEV (reference sequence). For the CDR3, the DNA is TGTGCCAGCACCCCGGGACTAGCGGGAGGAGATACGCAGTATTTT. Translated, it gives CASTPGLAGGDTQYF.

In this sample, this clonotype turned up many times. The V gene is TRBV2, the J gene TRBJ2-6; the D is unclear. The CDR3 totals 12 residues. Trimming left V 5 bases short and J 4 bases short, with 3 bases between. Germline CDR1 is SNHLY and CDR2 is FYNNEI. CDR3 sequence reads: CASSRGANVLTF. The DNA for the CDR3 is TGTGCCAGCAGTCGGGGGGCCAACGTCCTGACTTTC.

This clonotype was seen a handful of times. The V call is TRBV6-4, the J call TRBJ2-3; unclear D gene. Matching the DNA end better, TRBJ1-5 makes the J call doubtful. The CDR3 runs 15 residues. Germline CDR1 and CDR2: MRHNA and SNTAGT. The CDR3 coding sequence is TGTGCCAGCAGCCAGATAGCGGGAGCTGGAGATACGCAGCATTTT. This encodes CASSQIAGAGDTQHF.

The table lists this clonotype with many counts. The chain is built from TRBV2 and TRBJ2-5, with 9 bases that match TRBD1. The length of the CDR3 is 15 residues. Trimming cost V 7 bases and J 2 bases; bases outside gene matches: 8. Per the germline V gene, CDR1 is SNHLY and CDR2 is FYNNEI. CDR3 sequence: CASKLQGAAQETQYF. The CDR3, as DNA: TGTGCCAGCAAATTACAGGGGGCTGCTCAAGAGACCCAGTACTTC.

The chain carries TRBV20-1 and TRBJ2-6; D uncertain. The CDR3 is 15 amino acids. Trimming cost V 2 bases and J 0 bases, with 8 bases left between them. Germline CDR1 and CDR2: DFQATT and SNEGSKA (reference sequence). The CDR3 region has the DNA TGCAGTGCTAGAAGACGGAGCTCTGGGGCCAACGTCCTGACTTTC. Protein sequence: CSARRRSSGANVLTF.

The V gene is TRBV15, the J gene TRBJ1-3; D might be TRBD1 (5 bases). This CDR3 is 14 amino acids long. V lost 0 bases and J lost 8, with 11 bases in between. Germline CDR1 reads LNHNV; CDR2 reads YYDKDF (reference sequence). The CDR3 spells CATSRDSQGDTIYF. In DNA form, the CDR3 reads TGTGCCACCAGCAGAGACTCTCAAGGGGACACCATATATTTT.

This chain links TRBV20-1 with TRBJ1-2, with TRBD1 matching 8 bases. Germline-derived CDR1 and CDR2 are DFQATT and SNEGSKA (reference sequence). The length of the CDR3 is 15 residues. V trimming: 7 bases; J trimming: 1 base; junction bases outside the gene matches: 11. CDR3 DNA sequence: TGCAGTGGTGGACAGGGAGCTTCCCATAACTATGGCTACACCTTC. This sequence encodes CSGGQGASHNYGYTF.

The chain employs TRBV19 and TRBJ1-3, with unresolved D. From germline, CDR1 is LNHDA and CDR2 SQIVND (reference sequence). This CDR3 spans 17 amino acids. V lost 4 bases to trimming and J lost 0 bases, with 16 bases between them. The DNA for the CDR3 is TGTGCCAGTAGTAGACTGACCGTGCGGCTCTCTGGAAACACCATATATTTT. Its translation is CASSRLTVRLSGNTIYF.

This clonotype was observed a few times. The rearrangement joins TRBV5-1 to TRBJ2-7; D possibly corresponds to TRBD2 (6 bases). V lost 0 bases to trimming and J lost 4 bases, with 14 bases between them. Germline loops: CDR1 SGHRS, CDR2 YFSETQ. This CDR3 is 15 amino acids long. CDR3 region: CASSLDGFGGYEQYF. DNA for the CDR3: TGCGCCAGCAGCTTGGACGGGTTCGGGGGATACGAGCAGTACTTC.